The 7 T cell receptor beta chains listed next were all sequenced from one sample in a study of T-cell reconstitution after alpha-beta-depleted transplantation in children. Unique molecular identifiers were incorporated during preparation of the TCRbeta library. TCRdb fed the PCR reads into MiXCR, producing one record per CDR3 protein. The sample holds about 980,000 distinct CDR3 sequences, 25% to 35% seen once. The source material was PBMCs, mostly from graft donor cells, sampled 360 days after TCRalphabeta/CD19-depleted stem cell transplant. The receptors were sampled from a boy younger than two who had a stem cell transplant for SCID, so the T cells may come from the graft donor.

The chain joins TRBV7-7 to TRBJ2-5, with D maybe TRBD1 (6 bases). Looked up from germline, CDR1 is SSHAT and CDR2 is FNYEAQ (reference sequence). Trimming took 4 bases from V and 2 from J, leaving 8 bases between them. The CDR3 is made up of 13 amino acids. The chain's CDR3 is CASSSDRQETQYF. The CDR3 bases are TGTGCCAGCAGCTCTGACAGGCAAGAGACCCAGTACTTC.

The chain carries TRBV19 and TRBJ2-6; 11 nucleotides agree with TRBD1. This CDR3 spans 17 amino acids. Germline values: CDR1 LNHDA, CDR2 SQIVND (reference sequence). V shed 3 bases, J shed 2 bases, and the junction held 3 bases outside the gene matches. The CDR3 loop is CASSIGQGAAGANVLTF. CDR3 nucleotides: TGTGCCAGTAGTATCGGACAGGGGGCGGCTGGGGCCAACGTCCTGACTTTC.

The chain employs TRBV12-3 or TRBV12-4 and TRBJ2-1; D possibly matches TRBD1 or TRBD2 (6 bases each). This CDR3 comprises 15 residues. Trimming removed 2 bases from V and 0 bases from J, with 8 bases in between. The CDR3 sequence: CASSLWGASYNEQFF. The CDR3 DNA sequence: TGTGCCAGCAGTTTATGGGGGGCCTCCTACAATGAGCAGTTCTTC.

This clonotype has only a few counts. The CDR3 sequence: CASSRLGEIDPYNEQFF. CDR3 DNA: TGCGCCAGCAGCCGGCTTGGAGAAATCGACCCTTACAATGAGCAGTTCTTC. V and J are TRBV5-1 and TRBJ2-1, with D unclear. This CDR3 is built from 17 residues. Trimming left V 4 bases short and J 4 bases short, with 21 bases between. Germline CDR1 is SGHRS and CDR2 is YFSETQ. The variable domain in full, completed from reference TRBV5-1 and TRBJ2-1, reads KAGVTQTPRYLIKTRGQQVTLSCSPISGHRSVSWYQQTPGQGLQFLFEYFSETQRNKGNFPGRFSGRQFSNSRSEMNVSTLELGDSALYLCASSRLGEIDPYNEQFFGPGTRLTVL.

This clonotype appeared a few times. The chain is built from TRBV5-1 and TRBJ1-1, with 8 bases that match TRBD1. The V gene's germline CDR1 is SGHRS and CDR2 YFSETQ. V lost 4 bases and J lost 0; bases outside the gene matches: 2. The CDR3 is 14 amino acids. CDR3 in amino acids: CASSRGQVNTEAFF. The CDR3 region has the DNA TGCGCCAGCAGCCGGGGACAGGTGAACACTGAAGCTTTCTTT.

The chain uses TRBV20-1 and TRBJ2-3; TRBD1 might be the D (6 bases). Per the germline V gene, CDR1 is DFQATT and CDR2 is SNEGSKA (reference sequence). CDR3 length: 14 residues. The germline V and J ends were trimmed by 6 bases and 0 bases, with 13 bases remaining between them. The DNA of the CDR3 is TGCAGTGCCCTGTTTCAGGGGAGCACAGATACGCAGTATTTT. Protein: CSALFQGSTDTQYF.

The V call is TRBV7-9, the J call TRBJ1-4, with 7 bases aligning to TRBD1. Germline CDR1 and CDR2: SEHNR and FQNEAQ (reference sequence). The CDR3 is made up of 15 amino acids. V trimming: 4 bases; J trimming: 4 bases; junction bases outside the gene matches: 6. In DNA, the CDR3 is TGTGCCAGCAGCTCAGGCGACAGGGTTAATGAAAAACTGTTTTTT. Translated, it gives CASSSGDRVNEKLFF. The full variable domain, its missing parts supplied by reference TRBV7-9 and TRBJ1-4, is DTGVSQNPRHKITKRGQNVTFRCDPISEHNRLYWYRQTLGQGPEFLTYFQNEAQLEKSRLLSDRFSAERPKGSFSTLEIQRTEQGDSAMYLCASSSGDRVNEKLFFGSGTQLSVL.